The 32 T cell receptor beta chains presented below share a single source sample, sequenced in a study of cytomegalovirus exposure and HLA in healthy donors. A multiplex PCR was run with 60 Vbeta primers and 13 Jbeta primers. Profiling relied on immunoSEQ multiplex PCR, and the TCRdb table lists in-frame clones only, not all of them. Here the sample spans 200,000 or so clones, 87% being singletons. The source material was PBMCs. The origin of the receptors is a young man in good health and CMV-seronegative.

The chain's CDR3 is CASSLGGQGAQPQHF. In DNA, the CDR3 is TGTGCCAGCAGTTTAGGCGGACAGGGCGCGCAGCCCCAGCATTTT. The chain carries TRBV28 and TRBJ1-5; TRBD1 matches at 8 bases. V trimming: 2 bases; J trimming: 7 bases; junction bases outside the gene matches: 7. Germline CDR1 is MDHEN and CDR2 is SYDVKM. This CDR3 is 15 amino acids long.

J is TRBJ1-1 and V is TRBV11-1; 9 bases match TRBD1. The junction had 5 bases not matched to a gene; V was cut back by 5 bases and J by 4 bases. The germline V gene has CDR1 SGHAT and CDR2 FQDESV (reference sequence). The CDR3 runs 14 residues. CDR3 in DNA: TGTGCCAGCAGCCTGGACAGGGGCGGCACTGAAGCTTTCTTT. It yields the protein CASSLDRGGTEAFF.

The CDR3 DNA sequence: TGTGCCAGCAGCTTAGGTACGGTAGCGGGAGGGTCGACAGATACGCAGTATTTT. It is translated as CASSLGTVAGGSTDTQYF. The chain joins TRBV7-9 to TRBJ2-3; TRBD2 matches at 11 bases. Unmatched junction bases numbered 9, after V lost 1 base and J lost 3 bases. The germline CDR1 and CDR2 sequences are SEHNR and FQNEAQ (reference sequence). The CDR3 is 18 amino acids.

This chain uses TRBV5-1 with TRBJ2-7; possible D gene TRBD1, 6 bases. Trimming left V 4 bases short and J 0 bases short, with 20 bases between. Germline assignment: CDR1 SGHRS and CDR2 YFSETQ. CDR3 length: 17 residues. CDR3 bases: TGCGCCAGCAGCCCCACCGGACAGCTACGAAACTCCTACGAGCAGTACTTC. Encoded protein: CASSPTGQLRNSYEQYF.

V gene TRBV18 combines with J gene TRBJ1-3, with D tentatively TRBD1 (5 bases). V shed 3 bases and J shed 2 bases, with 14 bases lying between them. This CDR3 spans 16 amino acids. Germline V lookup: CDR1 KGHSH, CDR2 LQKENI. The CDR3 is CASSPGGLPTGNTIYF. The CDR3 region has the DNA TGTGCCAGCTCACCGGGGGGGTTGCCAACTGGAAACACCATATATTTT.

This clone came up once. CDR3 sequence (DNA): TGTGCCAGCAGCGCCGCGGGCTCTGGAAACACCATATATTTT. Translating it yields CASSAAGSGNTIYF. The chain recombines TRBV7-2 with TRBJ1-3; D is ambiguous. Between the trimmed V and J ends, which lost 5 bases and 0 bases, there was a span of 8 bases. The CDR3 covers 14 residues. Germline V gene data show CDR1 as SGHTA and CDR2 as FQGNSA.

The rearrangement joins TRBV6-6 to TRBJ1-2; D remains ambiguous. CDR3 length equals 14 residues. Trimming stripped 5 bases from V and 2 bases from J, with 12 bases between. Germline V lookup: CDR1 MNHNY, CDR2 SVGAGI (reference sequence). CDR3 sequence: CASSRPLLNYGYTF. For the CDR3, the DNA is TGTGCCAGCAGTCGCCCCCTCCTAAACTATGGCTACACCTTC.

The chain is built from TRBV19 and TRBJ1-2, with D possibly TRBD1 on 6 matching bases. Trimming took 5 bases from V and 5 from J, leaving 12 bases between them. The V gene's germline CDR1 is LNHDA and CDR2 SQIVND (reference sequence). The CDR3 runs to 13 residues. In DNA, the CDR3 is TGTGCCAGTAGTGTGGACAGAACATATGGCTACACCTTC. It is translated as CASSVDRTYGYTF. Full variable domain (rest looked up from reference TRBV19 and TRBJ1-2): DGGITQSPKYLFRKEGQNVTLSCEQNLNHDAMYWYRQDPGQGLRLIYYSQIVNDFQKGDIAEGYSVSREKKESFPLTVTSAQKNPTAFYLCASSVDRTYGYTFGSGTRLTVV.

The rearrangement links TRBV30 to TRBJ2-4; 9 nucleotides line up with TRBD1. Germline V gene lookup returns CDR1 GTSNPN and CDR2 SVGIG (reference sequence). This CDR3 has 14 residues. V lost 5 bases to trimming and J lost 7 bases; unmatched junction nucleotides: 9. Written as DNA, the CDR3 is TGTGCCTGGGGCCTTGGACAGGGGACGAACATTCAGTACTTC. It yields the protein CAWGLGQGTNIQYF.

The genes are TRBV10-3 and TRBJ1-3; D gene unclear. Trimming took 10 bases from V and 2 from J, leaving 12 bases between them. Germline-derived CDR1 and CDR2 are ENHRY and SYGVKD. There are 13 residues in the CDR3. The CDR3 bases are TGTGCCACAGCAGCGGGCCCTGGAAACACCATATATTTT. This codes for CATAAGPGNTIYF.

This chain links TRBV5-5 with TRBJ1-4; D is perhaps TRBD1 (5 bases). This CDR3 has 16 residues. The V end lost 0 bases, the J end lost 5 bases, and 14 bases lay between the germline ends. In germline, CDR1 is SGHKS, CDR2 YYEKEE (reference sequence). CDR3 coding DNA: TGTGCCAGCAGCTTGGTTCGGGCAGGGCCGAATGAAAAACTGTTTTTT. Translation gives CASSLVRAGPNEKLFF.

The V call is TRBV7-9, the J call TRBJ2-7; D gene ambiguous. CDR3 length: 13 amino acids. V was shortened by 6 bases and J by 5 bases, with 14 bases between the two germline ends. From germline, CDR1 is SEHNR and CDR2 FQNEAQ (reference sequence). This CDR3 is CASSLGKNHEQYF. The CDR3 nucleotides read TGTGCCAGCAGTCTAGGTAAAAATCACGAGCAGTACTTC.

CDR3 bases: TGTGCCAGTAGTCCATACCGGGACAGAAAAGAGACCCAGTACTTC. It codes for CASSPYRDRKETQYF. V gene TRBV19 combines with J gene TRBJ2-5; 7 nucleotides agree with TRBD1. The CDR3 loop spans 15 amino acids. Germline assignment: CDR1 LNHDA and CDR2 SQIVND (reference sequence). Unmatched junction bases numbered 9, after V lost 5 bases and J lost 3 bases.

This sequence joins TRBV28 and TRBJ2-7, with 7 bases that match TRBD2. This CDR3 is built from 16 residues. The J segment lost 3 bases and the V segment lost 5 bases, leaving 13 bases of the junction unmatched. CDR1 is MDHEN, CDR2 SYDVKM, per germline. This CDR3 is CASSPRLGLPIYEQYF. The CDR3 DNA follows: TGTGCCAGCAGTCCACGCCTGGGACTACCGATCTACGAGCAGTACTTC.

This clone has a single count. The chain combines TRBV28 with TRBJ2-1; 12 bases line up with TRBD2. CDR1 MDHEN and CDR2 SYDVKM come from the germline V gene. The CDR3 loop spans 14 amino acids. The J segment lost 6 bases and the V segment lost 11 bases, leaving 8 bases of the junction unmatched. The CDR3 DNA reads as TGTGCCGCCTCGGGACTAGCGGGCCCCAATGAGCAGTTCTTC. Translating gives CAASGLAGPNEQFF.

The chain combines TRBV28 with TRBJ2-7; D remains ambiguous. Germline-derived CDR1 and CDR2 are MDHEN and SYDVKM. Trimming left V 3 bases short and J 0 bases short, with 6 bases between. This CDR3 is 13 amino acids long. The CDR3 loop is CASSLLDSYEQYF. As DNA, the CDR3 is TGTGCCAGCAGTTTGTTAGACTCCTACGAGCAGTACTTC.

This chain links TRBV2 with TRBJ2-6, with 8 bases identical to TRBD1. CDR3 length equals 16 residues. Germline CDR1 and CDR2: SNHLY and FYNNEI. Germline trimming cut 4 bases from V and 3 bases from J; bases unmatched to any gene: 5. CDR3 nucleotide sequence: TGTGCCAGCAGTGGGACAGGGATAGGTGGGGCCAACGTCCTGACTTTC. Protein: CASSGTGIGGANVLTF.

This clone has only a few counts. The chain joins TRBV18 to TRBJ1-1, with D possibly matching TRBD1 (5 bases). Germline CDR1 and CDR2: KGHSH and LQKENI. With 0 bases removed from V and 3 bases from J, the gap between germline ends came to 17 bases. CDR3 length: 17 amino acids. Here the CDR3 DNA reads TGTGCCAGCTCACCACCTGGGGCGCGGGGTGGGGACACTGAAGCTTTCTTT. This encodes CASSPPGARGGDTEAFF.

The CDR3 protein is CATSRGTTGKTKTEAFF. The CDR3 bases are TGTGCCACCAGCAGAGGGACGACAGGGAAGACTAAGACTGAAGCTTTCTTT. The rearrangement joins TRBV15 to TRBJ1-1; 7 bases match TRBD1. The CDR3 runs 17 residues. CDR1 is LNHNV, CDR2 YYDKDF, per germline (reference sequence). The V gene end was trimmed by 1 base and the J gene end by 5 bases; junction bases not matched to a gene: 13.

The rearrangement joins TRBV6-4 to TRBJ1-6, with D possibly being TRBD1 (6 bases). The V gene's germline CDR1 is MRHNA and CDR2 SNTAGT. The V and J ends lost 6 bases and 9 bases respectively, with 12 bases between them. The CDR3 runs 13 residues. Here the CDR3 DNA reads TGTGCCAGCAGGGGACACGTTGGTTCACCCCTCCACTTT. Translating gives CASRGHVGSPLHF.

This rearrangement joins TRBV6-1 to TRBJ1-1; 7 bases are shared with TRBD1. Germline V gene lookup returns CDR1 MNHNS and CDR2 SASEGT. Unmatched junction bases numbered 3, after V lost 4 bases and J lost 7 bases. The CDR3 is 12 residues long. CDR3 sequence: CASSGYRGEAFF. The CDR3 coding sequence is TGTGCCAGCAGTGGATACAGGGGTGAAGCTTTCTTT.

This rearrangement joins TRBV19 to TRBJ2-1, with 11 nucleotides matching TRBD2. This CDR3 contains 15 residues. The germline CDR1 and CDR2 sequences are LNHDA and SQIVND (reference sequence). Trimming removed 7 bases from V and 7 bases from J; junction bases left unmatched: 9. The CDR3 nucleotides are TGTGCCAGTAAACCGAGACTAGCGGGACCAAATGAGCAGTTCTTC. This encodes CASKPRLAGPNEQFF.

The rearrangement links TRBV10-1 to TRBJ2-1; 8 bases match TRBD1. The V segment lost 3 bases and the J segment 9 bases; nucleotides outside the gene matches: 7. The CDR3 totals 14 residues. Per germline, CDR1 WNHNN and CDR2 SYGVQD (reference sequence). CDR3 protein: CASSDSRGLGEQFF. The CDR3 bases are TGCGCCAGCAGTGACTCCAGGGGGCTGGGTGAGCAGTTCTTC.

This chain joins TRBV7-9 and TRBJ2-1; TRBD2 agrees at 9 bases. This CDR3 is built from 16 residues. Germline values: CDR1 SEHNR, CDR2 FQNEAQ (reference sequence). Unmatched junction bases numbered 8, after V lost 3 bases and J lost 5 bases. The CDR3 DNA reads TGTGCCAGCAGCTTGGACCTAGCGGGATTCCACAATGAGCAGTTCTTC. Translated, it gives CASSLDLAGFHNEQFF.

CDR3 sequence (DNA): TGTGCCAGCAGTCCAGGACAGGCCCAGGAGCAGTACTTC. This gives the protein CASSPGQAQEQYF. This chain uses TRBV28 with TRBJ2-7; 7 positions match TRBD1. The CDR3 extends over 13 amino acids. J was trimmed by 7 bases and V by 5 bases; bases with no gene match: 8. CDR1 and CDR2 (germline): MDHEN, SYDVKM.

With regard to this clone: The sample has other DNA sequences that encode this CDR3 too. V usage is TRBV7-2 and J usage is TRBJ2-3, with TRBD1 as a possible D gene (5 bases). The CDR3 is made up of 13 amino acids. Trimming cost V 7 bases and J 3 bases, with 11 bases left between them. The germline gives CDR1 SGHTA, CDR2 FQGNSA. CDR3 protein: CASNTGITDTQYF. In DNA, the CDR3 is TGTGCCAGCAACACAGGAATTACAGATACGCAGTATTTT. The complete variable domain, with remaining parts taken from reference TRBV7-2 and TRBJ2-3, reads GAGVSQSPSNKVTEKGKDVELRCDPISGHTALYWYRQSLGQGLEFLIYFQGNSAPDKSGLPSDRFSAERTGGSVSTLTIQRTQQEDSAVYLCASNTGITDTQYFGPGTRLTVL.

This rearrangement joins TRBV7-2 to TRBJ2-1, with a weak D call TRBD1 (5 bases). The CDR3 covers 14 residues. CDR1 is SGHTA and CDR2 is FQGNSA in the germline V gene. Trimming shortened V by 1 base and J by 7 bases, and 11 bases separated the two germline ends. Here the CDR3 DNA reads TGTGCCAGCAGCTTAGACAGGTCTACAAATGAGCAGTTCTTC. Its protein product is CASSLDRSTNEQFF.

This chain uses TRBV7-9 with TRBJ1-5, with D possibly TRBD1 on 5 matching bases. The V end lost 5 bases, the J end lost 6 bases, and 14 bases lay between the germline ends. Germline-derived CDR1 and CDR2 are SEHNR and FQNEAQ (reference sequence). The CDR3 covers 14 residues. CDR3 protein: CASSTRQSFQPQHF. The CDR3 DNA sequence: TGTGCCAGCAGCACGAGACAGAGCTTTCAGCCCCAGCATTTT.

Concerning this clone: An end of the junction does not agree with germline; a read error may underlie this. The chain employs TRBV5-1 and TRBJ1-1; a possible D gene is TRBD1 (5 bases). From germline, CDR1 is SGHRS and CDR2 YFSETQ. The CDR3 extends over 16 amino acids. DNA for the CDR3: TGCGCCAGCAGCTTGGGCGGAGGGGTTCGGAACGCTGAAGCTTTCTTT. It is translated as CASSLGGGVRNAEAFF.

The chain combines TRBV7-8 with TRBJ2-3; D possibly corresponds to TRBD2 (5 bases). Germline CDR1 SGHVS, CDR2 FQNEAQ. V was pared by 0 bases and J by 12 bases, with 16 bases between. The CDR3 contains 14 residues. This chain's CDR3 is CASSLAVADFPQYF. The CDR3 region has the DNA TGTGCCAGCAGCTTAGCCGTTGCGGACTTCCCACAGTATTTT.

The chain couples TRBV27 to TRBJ2-3, with 8 bases matching TRBD1. The ends lost 3 bases at V and 4 bases at J; junction bases unmatched: 3. The CDR3 sequence is 14 residues long. Germline CDR1 and CDR2: MNHEY and SMNVEV (reference sequence). The chain's CDR3 is CASSFTGGADTQYF. The CDR3 DNA sequence: TGTGCCAGCAGTTTCACAGGGGGAGCAGATACGCAGTATTTT.

To note about this clone: Other DNA sequences of this sample code for an identical CDR3. This chain uses TRBV19 with TRBJ2-7; 12 bases match TRBD2. The CDR3 is made up of 16 amino acids. J gave up 0 bases and V 4 bases, and 4 bases lay outside the gene matches. The germline V gene has CDR1 LNHDA and CDR2 SQIVND (reference sequence). The CDR3 reads CASSTPTSGSSYEQYF. CDR3 DNA sequence: TGTGCCAGTAGTACCCCGACTAGCGGGAGCTCCTACGAGCAGTACTTC.